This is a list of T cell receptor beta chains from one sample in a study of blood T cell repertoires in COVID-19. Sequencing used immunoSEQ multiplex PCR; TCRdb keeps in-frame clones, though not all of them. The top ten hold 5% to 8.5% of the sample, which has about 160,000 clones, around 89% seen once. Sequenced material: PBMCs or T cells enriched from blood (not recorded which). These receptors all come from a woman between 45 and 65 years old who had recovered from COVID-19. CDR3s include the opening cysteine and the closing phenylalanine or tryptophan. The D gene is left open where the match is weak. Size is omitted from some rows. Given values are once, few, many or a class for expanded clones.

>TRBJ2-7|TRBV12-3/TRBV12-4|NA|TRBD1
CASTLGGQVEQYF
TGTGCCAGCACTCTAGGGGGCCAGGTCGAGCAGTACTTC
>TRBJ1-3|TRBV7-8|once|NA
CASSLAVGSGNTIYF
TGTGCCAGCAGCTTAGCGGTAGGGAGTGGAAACACCATATATTTT
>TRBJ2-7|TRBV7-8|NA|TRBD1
CASSSGTGPPYEQYF
TGTGCCAGCAGCTCAGGGACAGGGCCCCCCTACGAGCAGTACTTC
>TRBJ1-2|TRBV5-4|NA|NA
CASSSRFNYGYTF
TGTGCCAGCAGCTCACGGTTTAACTATGGCTACACCTTC
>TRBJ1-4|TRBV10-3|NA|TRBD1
CAISPATGVGEKLFF
TGTGCCATCAGTCCGGCGACAGGGGTGGGTGAAAAACTGTTTTTT
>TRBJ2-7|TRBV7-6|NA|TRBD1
CASSLLPGQRDEQYF
TGTGCCAGCAGCTTACTTCCGGGACAGAGGGACGAGCAGTACTTC
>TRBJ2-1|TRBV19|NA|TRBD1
CASASGTGTGQQFF
TGTGCCAGCGCCAGCGGGACAGGGACAGGTCAGCAGTTCTTC
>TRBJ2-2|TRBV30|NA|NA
CAWSARGTGELFF
TGTGCCTGGAGTGCCAGGGGCACCGGGGAGCTGTTTTTT
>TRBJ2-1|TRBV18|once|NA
CASSPPQQSSYNEQFF
TGTGCCAGCTCACCACCGCAACAGAGCTCCTACAATGAGCAGTTCTTC
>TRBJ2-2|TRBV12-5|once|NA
CASGATGATGELFF
TGTGCTAGTGGCGCGACAGGAGCCACCGGGGAGCTGTTTTTT
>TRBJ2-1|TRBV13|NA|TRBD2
CASSPMTSGGADEQFF
TGTGCCAGCAGCCCCATGACTAGCGGGGGGGCAGATGAGCAGTTCTTC
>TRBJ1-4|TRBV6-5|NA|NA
CASTLSPGTNEKLFF
TGTGCCAGCACTCTCTCCCCCGGAACTAATGAAAAACTGTTTTTT
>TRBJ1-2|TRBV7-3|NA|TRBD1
CASSPAGGPWYGYTF
TGTGCCAGCAGCCCCGCAGGGGGTCCGTGGTATGGCTACACCTTC
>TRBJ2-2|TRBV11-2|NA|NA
CASREKGWDTGELFF
TGTGCCAGCAGGGAGAAGGGGTGGGACACCGGGGAGCTGTTTTTT